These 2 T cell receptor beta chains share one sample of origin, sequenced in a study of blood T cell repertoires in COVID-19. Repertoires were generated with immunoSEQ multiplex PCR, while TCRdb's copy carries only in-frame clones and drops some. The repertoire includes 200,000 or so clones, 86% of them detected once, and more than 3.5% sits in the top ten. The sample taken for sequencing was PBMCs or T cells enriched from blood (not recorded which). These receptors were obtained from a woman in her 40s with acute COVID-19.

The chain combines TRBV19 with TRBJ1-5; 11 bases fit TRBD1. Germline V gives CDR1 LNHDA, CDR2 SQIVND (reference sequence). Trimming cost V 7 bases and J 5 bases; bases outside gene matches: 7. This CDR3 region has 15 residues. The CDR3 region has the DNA TGTGCCAGTACCTGGACAGGGGGCGCCGATCAGCCCCAGCATTTT. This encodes CASTWTGGADQPQHF.

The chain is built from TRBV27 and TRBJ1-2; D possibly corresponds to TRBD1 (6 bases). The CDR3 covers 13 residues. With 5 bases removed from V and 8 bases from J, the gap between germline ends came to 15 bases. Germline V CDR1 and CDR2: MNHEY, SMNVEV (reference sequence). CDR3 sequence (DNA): TGTGCCAGCAGTATGCCCGGGGGGCTCGGCTACACCTTC. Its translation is CASSMPGGLGYTF.